This paragraph covers one T cell receptor (beta chain) sequence. Method: immunoSEQ multiplex PCR; TCRdb's copy keeps in-frame clones and lacks some. The table records over 200,000 clones, roughly 88% of them present only once. The entry originates in a study of blood T cell repertoires in COVID-19. Study in general: Sample material is recorded as cDNA or gDNA derived from T cells, B-cell-depleted T cells, or PBMCs.

This clonotype was sampled from a woman aged 30 to 39 who had been exposed to COVID-19. Specimen: PBMCs or T cells enriched from blood (not recorded which).

CDR3 amino acids: CASGTRGDEQYF. The CDR3 DNA reads TGTGCCAGCGGGACTAGGGGCGACGAGCAGTACTTC. This chain uses TRBV6-5 with TRBJ2-7; TRBD2 matches 8 bases. J was trimmed by 5 bases and V by 8 bases; bases with no gene match: 5. In germline, CDR1 is MNHEY, CDR2 SVGAGI. The CDR3 length is 12 residues.